The clone carrying this TCR beta chain is categorized as medium-sized. The target antigen is unknown. The data belong to a study of metastatic and nonmetastatic thyroid tumors. About the study: Both malignant and benign thyroid patients supplied peripheral blood and tumor or nodule tissue samples, across which the repertoires of these patients were then compared.

Per germline, CDR1 MNHNS and CDR2 SASEGT. V lost 6 bases, J lost 1 base, and 1 base stayed unmatched. This CDR3 has 15 amino acids. In the study's own analysis: Researchers built a distant-metastasis classifier for papillary thyroid cancer that drew on CDR3 differences across clinicopathological groups. TCRdb used MiXCR to call clones anew from the PCR reads. What appears here as the V and J calls and clone size reflects TCRdb's work, not the paper's. Here the sample spans about 33,000 clones, roughly a tenth being singletons. Study observations and caveats: Malignant tumors reportedly showed significantly higher TCR beta diversity than benign nodules in both blood and tumor.

Thyroid surgery had not been preceded by any treatment in any patient. The TCR originated in a female donor with papillary thyroid cancer or a benign thyroid nodule (not recorded which). Some clones in this sample may be carry-over from other donors' samples. The chain carries TRBV6-1 and TRBJ2-2, with 11 bases aligning to TRBD2. Material: blood. This CDR3 reads CASSGLAGNTGELFF. CDR3 sequence (DNA): TGTGCCAGCAGCGGACTAGCGGGGAACACCGGGGAGCTGTTTTTT.